The rows below give T cell receptor beta chains drawn from one sample of a study of control samples from healthy donors and cancer patients. Profiled with immunoSEQ multiplex PCR; TCRdb holds only in-frame clones, not every one. The sample lists approximately 52,000 clones; approximately 91% were seen once. The sample was blood. The receptors here all came from a man aged 50-59 years in good health. Both conserved end residues are part of each CDR3. D genes are given only for firm matches. The listing skips clone size in some rows; elsewhere it reads once, few, many or a size class.

size,V,J,D,DNA,CDR3
-,TRBV5-1,TRBJ1-6,TRBD1,TGCGCCAGCAGCTCCGGGACAGGGAATTCACCCCTCCACTTT,CASSSGTGNSPLHF
-,TRBV9,TRBJ2-5,-,TGTGCCAGCAGCGTAGGGGGCAGGGAAGAGACCCAGTACTTC,CASSVGGREETQYF
-,TRBV19,TRBJ1-1,TRBD1,TGTGCCAGTAGTCTTCGGACAGGGTCGGGCACTGAAGCTTTCTTT,CASSLRTGSGTEAFF
-,TRBV30,TRBJ1-4,-,TGTGCCTGGAGTGGCCAGCCGAATGAAAAACTGTTTTTT,CAWSGQPNEKLFF
few,TRBV4-3,TRBJ1-1,-,TGCGCCAGCAGCCCAACCCCAGGGGACTTGAACACTGAAGCTTTCTTT,CASSPTPGDLNTEAFF
-,TRBV6-2/TRBV6-3,TRBJ2-7,-,TGTGCCAGCAGTTCCCTATCGGACCGCTGGAACTCCTACGAGCAGTACTTC,CASSSLSDRWNSYEQYF
-,TRBV12-2,TRBJ1-5,-,TGTGCAAGTCGCTTAGCAGGTCTTGATCAGCCCCAGCATTTT,CASRLAGLDQPQHF
-,TRBV5-1,TRBJ2-5,-,TGCGCCAGCTCAGGACTCACTACATGGGGGGAGACCCAGTACTTC,CASSGLTTWGETQYF
-,TRBV7-2,TRBJ2-1,-,TGTGCCAGCAGCTCGGTCGCGGCCTACAATGAGCAGTTCTTC,CASSSVAAYNEQFF
-,TRBV11-2,TRBJ2-3,-,TGTGCCAGCAGGGGACCTAACACAGATACGCAGTATTTT,CASRGPNTDTQYF
-,TRBV28,TRBJ1-4,TRBD1,TGTGCCAGCAGCACCACAGGGGAAACTAATGAAAAACTGTTTTTT,CASSTTGETNEKLFF
-,TRBV27,TRBJ1-5,-,TGTGCCAGCAGTTTATTTGGGACCGTTAGCAATCAGCCCCAGCATTTT,CASSLFGTVSNQPQHF
-,TRBV5-1,TRBJ2-7,-,TGCGCCAGCAGCTCCGGGACCCTAGGACGCGAGCAGTACTTC,CASSSGTLGREQYF
-,TRBV27,TRBJ2-1,-,TGTGCCAGCAGTTTTAGGAACTCCTACAATGAGCAGTTCTTC,CASSFRNSYNEQFF
-,TRBV28,TRBJ1-2,-,TGTGCCAGCAGTCGATCCCAGGGGAATGGCTACACCTTC,CASSRSQGNGYTF
-,TRBV6-5,TRBJ2-7,TRBD2,TGTGCCAGCAGAACCGGACTAGCCTACGAGCAGTACTTC,CASRTGLAYEQYF
-,TRBV5-1,TRBJ2-3,-,TGCGCCAGCAGCCCTCAGCCTAGGATGATGCCAGATACGCAGTATTTT,CASSPQPRMMPDTQYF
few,TRBV6-2/TRBV6-3,TRBJ2-1,-,TGTGCCAGCAGTTACTCGACCTCCCGGCAGTTCTTC,CASSYSTSRQFF
-,TRBV28,TRBJ2-7,-,TGTGCCAGCAGTTTCGTGGGGCAGGGGTTCTACGAGCAGTACTTC,CASSFVGQGFYEQYF
once,TRBV9,TRBJ2-3,-,TGTGCCAGCAGCTCATTCTCTAGCACAGATACGCAGTATTTT,CASSSFSSTDTQYF
-,TRBV5-1,TRBJ2-5,-,TGCGCCAGCAGCTTGGAGCAGGGGTTTCGGGAGACCCAGTACTTC,CASSLEQGFRETQYF
-,TRBV19,TRBJ1-1,-,TGTGCCAGTAGTATGAGTCTCGGAGGGAGCTACACTGAAGCTTTCTTT,CASSMSLGGSYTEAFF
-,TRBV28,TRBJ1-4,-,TGTGCCAGCAGTCGGGGTGGGGGCTTGGATGAAAAACTGTTTTTT,CASSRGGGLDEKLFF
-,TRBV7-3,TRBJ2-3,-,TGTGCCAGCAGCTTAATGGCAGATACGCAGTATTTT,CASSLMADTQYF
-,TRBV6-6,TRBJ2-7,-,TGTGCCAGCAGTTACTCGACCAGGGCGTACGAGCAGTACTTC,CASSYSTRAYEQYF
-,TRBV11-2,TRBJ2-1,TRBD1,TGTGCCAGCAGCACAGCCGGGACAGGCTCCTACAATGAGCAGTTCTTC,CASSTAGTGSYNEQFF
-,TRBV9,TRBJ2-1,TRBD2,TGTGCCACTTCGACTAGCGGTGACAATGAGCAGTTCTTC,CATSTSGDNEQFF
-,TRBV12-3/TRBV12-4,TRBJ1-5,-,TGTGCCAGCAGTACAGGGACGTCCCAGCCCCAGCATTTT,CASSTGTSQPQHF
-,TRBV27,TRBJ1-2,TRBD1,TGTGCCAGCAGTCCAGGACAGGGATACTATGGCTACACCTTC,CASSPGQGYYGYTF
-,TRBV5-1,TRBJ2-3,-,TGCGCCAGCAGCTTGGGTGAGGCGGATACGCAGTATTTT,CASSLGEADTQYF
-,TRBV3-1/TRBV3-2,TRBJ2-7,-,TGTGCCAGCAGCCAGGGCAGGGGCGAGCAGTACTTC,CASSQGRGEQYF
-,TRBV5-1,TRBJ2-1,TRBD2,TGCGCCAGCAGCTCCAGGACTAGCGGGTACAATGAGCAGTTCTTC,CASSSRTSGYNEQFF
-,TRBV3-1/TRBV3-2,TRBJ1-4,-,TGTGCCAGCAGCCATCAAGGGGATGAAAAACTGTTTTTT,CASSHQGDEKLFF
-,TRBV28,TRBJ1-4,TRBD1,TGTGCCAGCAGTTCTACAGGGGCCGCATATGAAAAACTGTTTTTT,CASSSTGAAYEKLFF
-,TRBV7-9,TRBJ1-6,-,TGTGCCAGCAGCTCGGACCCTTTGCACTCACCCCTCCACTTT,CASSSDPLHSPLHF
-,TRBV12-5,TRBJ2-1,TRBD1,TGTGCTAGTGGCCCGGGACAGGGGGCGTACAATGAGCAGTTCTTC,CASGPGQGAYNEQFF
-,TRBV18,TRBJ1-6,TRBD1,TGTGCCAGCTCACCACTAGGGGACAGGGATTCACCCCTCCACTTT,CASSPLGDRDSPLHF
few,TRBV6-1,TRBJ1-1,-,TGTGCCAGCAGTGAAAGACAGCACACTGAAGCTTTCTTT,CASSERQHTEAFF
-,TRBV29-1,TRBJ1-5,-,TGCAGCGCCCGGGACTGGGATCAGCCCCAGCATTTT,CSARDWDQPQHF
-,TRBV27,TRBJ2-1,TRBD2,TGTGCCAGCAGTTGGAGCGGGAGTATGTACAATGAGCAGTTCTTC,CASSWSGSMYNEQFF
-,TRBV30,TRBJ1-3,-,TGTGCCTGGAGTCTAAGTTACTCTGGAAACACCATATATTTT,CAWSLSYSGNTIYF